This entry describes one TCR beta chain. Its antigen is as yet unknown. The study sampled nominally healthy donors, though unrecorded immune exposures were likely. Per the germline V gene, CDR1 is SEHNR and CDR2 is FQNEAQ (reference sequence). The CDR3 has 15 amino acids. After removal of 3 bases from V and 4 bases from J, the junction contained 5 bases not matched to a gene. 13 Jbeta primers and 60 Vbeta primers were used for the PCR. In the original analysis: Around 10 million of the 60 million to 80 million unique TCR beta chains counted in a later analysis were shared. TCRdb's copy holds only in-frame clones and misses some; the assay was immunoSEQ multiplex PCR. V and J calls and clone size are given by that table; D and trimming were obtained from the DNA. The table includes 40,000 to 55,000 clones, 73% detected once. The sample is drawn from a study of cytomegalovirus exposure and HLA in healthy donors. Study-wide results and limits: Researchers had no immune exposure information except CMV serostatus available. Using a false discovery rate of 0.05, a later analysis showed that approximately 17,000 TCR beta sequences were associated with HLA alleles.

The sequenced material came from PBMCs. The chain employs TRBV7-9 and TRBJ1-2; TRBD1 matches at 10 bases. The TCR originated in a man younger than 35 in good health and CMV-seronegative. The CDR3 reads CASSFRTGGSYGYTF. Written as DNA, the CDR3 is TGTGCCAGCAGCTTCCGGACAGGGGGAAGCTATGGCTACACCTTC.